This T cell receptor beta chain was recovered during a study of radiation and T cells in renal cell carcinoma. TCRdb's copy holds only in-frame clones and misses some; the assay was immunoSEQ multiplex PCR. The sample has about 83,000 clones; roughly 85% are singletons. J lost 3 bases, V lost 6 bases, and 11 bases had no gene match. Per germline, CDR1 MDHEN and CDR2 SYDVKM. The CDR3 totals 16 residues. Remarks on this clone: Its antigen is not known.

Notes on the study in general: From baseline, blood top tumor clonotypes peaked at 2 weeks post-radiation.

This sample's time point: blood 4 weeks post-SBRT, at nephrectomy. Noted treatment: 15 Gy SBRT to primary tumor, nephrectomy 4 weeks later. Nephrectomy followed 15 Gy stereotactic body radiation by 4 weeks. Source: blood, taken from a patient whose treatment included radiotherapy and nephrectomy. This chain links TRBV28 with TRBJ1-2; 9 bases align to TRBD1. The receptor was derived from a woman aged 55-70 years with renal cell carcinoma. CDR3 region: CASSSGTGRVYYGYTF. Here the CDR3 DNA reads TGTGCCAGCAGCTCCGGGACAGGGAGGGTTTACTATGGCTACACCTTC.